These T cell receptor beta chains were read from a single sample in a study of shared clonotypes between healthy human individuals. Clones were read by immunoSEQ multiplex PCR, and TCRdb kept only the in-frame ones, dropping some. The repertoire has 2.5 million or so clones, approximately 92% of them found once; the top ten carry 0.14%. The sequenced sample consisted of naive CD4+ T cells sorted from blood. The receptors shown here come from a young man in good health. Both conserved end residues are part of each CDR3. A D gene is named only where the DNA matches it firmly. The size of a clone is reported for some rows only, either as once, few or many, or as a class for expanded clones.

TGCGCCAGCAGCCAGGGAGACAGGGGATTGACTGAAGCTTTCTTT	CASSQGDRGLTEAFF	-	TRBJ1-1	TRBV4-1	TRBD1
TGTGCTAGTGGTACCCGACAGGGTACGGGATTCTTC	CASGTRQGTGFF	once	TRBJ2-1	TRBV12-5	TRBD1
TGTGCCAGTAGTATAGGGCCCGAGCCCGGGAGGGCCAATCAGCCCCAGCATTTT	CASSIGPEPGRANQPQHF	-	TRBJ1-5	TRBV19	-
TGTGCCAGCTCGAGAGGGATAGAGACCCAGTACTTC	CASSRGIETQYF	-	TRBJ2-5	TRBV25-1	-
TGTGCCAGCTCACAGACAGGAAGCTTCCAAGAGACCCAGTACTTC	CASSQTGSFQETQYF	-	TRBJ2-5	TRBV18	-
TGTGCCAGCAGCCCTTCCCTGGGAGGGAAGTCACCCCTCCACTTT	CASSPSLGGKSPLHF	once	TRBJ1-6	TRBV9	-
TGCGCCAGCAGCTCGACAGGGCTGAGCTCCTACAATGAGCAGTTCTTC	CASSSTGLSSYNEQFF	-	TRBJ2-1	TRBV5-1	TRBD1
TGCGCCAGCAGCCAAGATCTAAGTCGCCCTACGCAGTATTTT	CASSQDLSRPTQYF	-	TRBJ2-3	TRBV4-3	-
TGCAGTGCCCGGCCGGGGGACGAGCAGTACTTC	CSARPGDEQYF	-	TRBJ2-7	TRBV20-1	-
TGTGCCAGCAGCCGCTCCGGGGCGCTTGGGAATGAGCAGTTCTTC	CASSRSGALGNEQFF	-	TRBJ2-1	TRBV7-2	-
TGTGCCAGCGGCCGGGACAGCTACGAGCAGTACTTC	CASGRDSYEQYF	once	TRBJ2-7	TRBV6-1	TRBD1
TGTGCCACCAGCAGAGGAGGGACAGGGGGCTTCATTCAGCCCCAGCATTTT	CATSRGGTGGFIQPQHF	few	TRBJ1-5	TRBV15	TRBD1
TGTGCCAGCAGCGTAGCGGCAGGTGATTTTAACTATGGCTACACCTTC	CASSVAAGDFNYGYTF	-	TRBJ1-2	TRBV9	-
TGTGCCAGCAGTCGAGGGGGAACTAATGAAAAACTGTTTTTT	CASSRGGTNEKLFF	-	TRBJ1-4	TRBV28	-
TGTGCCAGCAGCTTCCTGACAGGGGGCTTGGTTGAGGAGCTGTTTTTT	CASSFLTGGLVEELFF	-	TRBJ2-2	TRBV11-2	TRBD1
TGTGCCAGCAGCGTGGGACAGGGCCCCTACGAGCAGTACTTC	CASSVGQGPYEQYF	-	TRBJ2-7	TRBV2	TRBD1
TGTGCCAGTAGTGGGGGGCGGGAGACCCAGTACTTC	CASSGGRETQYF	-	TRBJ2-5	TRBV19	-
TGTGCCAGTAGTATAGATGGAGCGGGAACTATATACAATGAGCAGTTCTTC	CASSIDGAGTIYNEQFF	-	TRBJ2-1	TRBV19	TRBD2
TGTGCCAGCAGTGGACAGGGTTTGGACACCATATATTTT	CASSGQGLDTIYF	-	TRBJ1-3	TRBV6-1	TRBD1
TGTGCCAGTAGTATCATGGGGGAAGAAAAACTGTTTTTT	CASSIMGEEKLFF	-	TRBJ1-4	TRBV19	-
TGTGCCTGGAGTGTGGGGGAGACCCAGTACTTC	CAWSVGETQYF	few	TRBJ2-5	TRBV30	-
TGTGCCAGCAGGAAAGGGGAAGGTGAGCAGTTCTTC	CASRKGEGEQFF	-	TRBJ2-1	TRBV28	-
TGTGCCAGTACCGTTGGACTATACAATGAGCAGTTCTTC	CASTVGLYNEQFF	-	TRBJ2-1	TRBV19	-
TGTGCCCACCGTGCAGCGGGAGTGCAATACAATGAGCAGTTCTTC	CAHRAAGVQYNEQFF	-	TRBJ2-1	TRBV7-9	TRBD2
TGCGCCAGCAGCCCCTTTTCGGACAGCGGGCGCTCCTATAATTCACCCCTCCACTTT	CASSPFSDSGRSYNSPLHF	-	TRBJ1-6	TRBV5-1	-
TGTGCCAGCAGGCGACAGGGCGGCACCGGGGAGCTGTTTTTT	CASRRQGGTGELFF	few	TRBJ2-2	TRBV14	TRBD1
TGTGCCAGCAGTCGATCGCTCAGGGATCAAGAGACCCAGTACTTC	CASSRSLRDQETQYF	once	TRBJ2-5	TRBV2	-
TGTGCCATCCGGCAGGACAAGGACCACGAGCAGTACTTC	CAIRQDKDHEQYF	-	TRBJ2-7	TRBV10-3	-
TGTGCCAGCAGCAATAGCAATCAGCCCCAGCATTTT	CASSNSNQPQHF	few	TRBJ1-5	TRBV7-9	-
TGTGCCATCAAGGAAGGGCCTTCAACTAATGAAAAACTGTTTTTT	CAIKEGPSTNEKLFF	-	TRBJ1-4	TRBV10-3	-
TGTGCCAGCACCGCCATGGCGGGAGGGTCCCAAGAGACCCAGTACTTC	CASTAMAGGSQETQYF	-	TRBJ2-5	TRBV6-6	TRBD2
TGTGCCAGCAGCCCGACTAATGAAAAACTGTTTTTT	CASSPTNEKLFF	-	TRBJ1-4	TRBV7-8	-
TGCGCCAGCAGCCTTCAACAGGGTAGTTCCTACAATGAGCAGTTCTTC	CASSLQQGSSYNEQFF	-	TRBJ2-1	TRBV23-1	-
TGTGCCAGCAGAGACTCGTCGACACATGGCTACACCTTC	CASRDSSTHGYTF	-	TRBJ1-2	TRBV6-5	-
TGTGCCAGCAGCCCCGGGACTAGCGGGGGCGGGGAGACCCAGTACTTC	CASSPGTSGGGETQYF	-	TRBJ2-5	TRBV11-3	TRBD2
TGTGCCAGCAACCGGGGAGGTACGCAGTATTTT	CASNRGGTQYF	-	TRBJ2-3	TRBV14	-
TGCGCCAGCAGCCAAGCGGTTAGCGGGAGGCAATATACTAGCACAGATACGCAGTATTTT	CASSQAVSGRQYTSTDTQYF	-	TRBJ2-3	TRBV4-3	TRBD2
TGCGCCAGCAGCTCCGGGACAGAGCCCTACAATGAGCAGTTCTTC	CASSSGTEPYNEQFF	-	TRBJ2-1	TRBV5-1	TRBD1
TGTGCCAGCAGCTTATCCGGGACAGGGTTAGGGTCCCTCTATGGCTACACCTTC	CASSLSGTGLGSLYGYTF	-	TRBJ1-2	TRBV9	TRBD1
TGCGCCAGCAGCCGGAGCACAGATACGCAGTATTTT	CASSRSTDTQYF	once	TRBJ2-3	TRBV5-1	-
TGTGCCAGCAGCCGGGACGTAACTTCGTACTTC	CASSRDVTSYF	-	TRBJ2-7	TRBV7-9	-
TGTGCCTGGAGTGTAAATAAGCTCTACGAGCAGTACTTC	CAWSVNKLYEQYF	-	TRBJ2-7	TRBV30	-
TGTGCCAGCAGCGGGGAGGGACGGTCTGAAAAACTGTTTTTT	CASSGEGRSEKLFF	-	TRBJ1-4	TRBV5-4	-
TGTGCCAGCAGTCGTGTTGACAGGGGGCATGGCTACACCTTC	CASSRVDRGHGYTF	-	TRBJ1-2	TRBV6-6	TRBD1
TGTGCCAGCAGCACCTCGCCGGGAATGAACACTGAAGCTTTCTTT	CASSTSPGMNTEAFF	-	TRBJ1-1	TRBV5-5	-
TGCGCCAGCAGCTTGGAAGACAGGGGGAACACTGAAGCTTTCTTT	CASSLEDRGNTEAFF	-	TRBJ1-1	TRBV5-1	TRBD1
TGTGCCAGCAGCGTTAGCGGGGCGGGATCGTCCCAGTACTTC	CASSVSGAGSSQYF	-	TRBJ2-5	TRBV9	TRBD2
TGTGCCAGCAGCTTGACTAGCCTAAGCGCAGATACGCAGTATTTT	CASSLTSLSADTQYF	once	TRBJ2-3	TRBV5-5	-
TGCAGTGCTCCTCAATCAGATACGCAGTATTTT	CSAPQSDTQYF	-	TRBJ2-3	TRBV20-1	-
TGTGCCAGCTGCGCCGGGGGGAGCTCCTACGAGCAGTACTTC	CASCAGGSSYEQYF	-	TRBJ2-7	TRBV7-2	TRBD2
TGCAGCGTCGAAGGGGACAGAAGAGAGCAGTACTTC	CSVEGDRREQYF	-	TRBJ2-7	TRBV29-1	TRBD1
TGCAGCGGACAGGCCGATAGCAATCAGCCCCAGCATTTT	CSGQADSNQPQHF	-	TRBJ1-5	TRBV29-1	-
TGTGCCAGTACCACTGGGGTATCCTATAATTCACCCCTCCACTTT	CASTTGVSYNSPLHF	once	TRBJ1-6	TRBV19	-